This TCR beta chain was sequenced for a study of T cells in Graves' hyperthyroidism and ophthalmopathy. There were TCR beta CDR3 regions amplified from RNA transcripts. HTBI primers were employed in a first-round RT-PCR of the TCR CDR3. Via MiXCR, TCRdb re-called the multiplex PCR reads, giving one row per CDR3 protein. Found here are 800,000 or so distinct CDR3 sequences, roughly 40% of them singletons; the top ten hold approximately 10%. Diagnoses were made from clinical symptoms, serum measures (thyroxine and TRAb), thyroid ultrasound and orbital computed tomography. This clonotype was observed at least ten times. Antigen: not known. The germline V gene has CDR1 SQVTM and CDR2 ANQGSEA. The CDR3 runs to 14 residues. J gave up 9 bases and V 3 bases, and 13 bases lay outside the gene matches. Findings of the study overall: Most clonotypes expanded in thyroid above 0.001 were likewise present in blood.

Sequences were obtained from blood. V gene TRBV29-1 combines with J gene TRBJ2-5; 7 bases agree with TRBD2. The source of this sequence is a man aged 18 to 35 with Graves' hyperthyroidism. CDR3 bases: TGCAGCGTTGAGGGAGGGGACTTAAATTCGGCCCAGTACTTC. This sequence encodes CSVEGGDLNSAQYF.